Described below is a single TCR beta chain sequence and its context. Antigen specificity is unknown. The entry originates in a study of CD8+ T cells in alopecia areata. Points from the study as a whole: Scalp sample data also include resident alphabeta T cells from normal skin.

The germline V gene encodes CDR1 SGDLS and CDR2 YYNGEE. V lost 0 bases to trimming and J lost 2 bases; unmatched junction nucleotides: 10. The CDR3 is 18 residues long. Noted treatment: oral pan-JAK inhibitor, 5-10 mg twice daily. As part of sample collection, lesional scalp punch biopsies and peripheral blood were taken from alopecia areata patients. RNA was extracted and reverse transcribed into cDNA as the sequencing template. Method: immunoSEQ multiplex PCR; TCRdb's copy keeps in-frame clones and lacks some. The data hold approximately 210,000 clones, with 60% observed a single time. The source material was CD4+ T cells sorted from blood, sampled at week 24, from a patient treated with tofacitinib. This sequence was found in a human donor with alopecia areata. The chain recombines TRBV9 with TRBJ1-3, with 8 nucleotides matching TRBD1. The CDR3 DNA reads as TGTGCCAGCAGCGTAGTCCCAGGGGGCAGAGGGACTGGAAACACCATATATTTT. This encodes CASSVVPGGRGTGNTIYF. The whole variable domain, remainder taken from reference TRBV9 and TRBJ1-3, is DSGVTQTPKHLITATGQRVTLRCSPRSGDLSVYWYQQSLDQGLQFLIQYYNGEERAKGNILERFSAQQFPDLHSELNLSSLELGDSALYFCASSVVPGGRGTGNTIYFGEGSWLTVV.